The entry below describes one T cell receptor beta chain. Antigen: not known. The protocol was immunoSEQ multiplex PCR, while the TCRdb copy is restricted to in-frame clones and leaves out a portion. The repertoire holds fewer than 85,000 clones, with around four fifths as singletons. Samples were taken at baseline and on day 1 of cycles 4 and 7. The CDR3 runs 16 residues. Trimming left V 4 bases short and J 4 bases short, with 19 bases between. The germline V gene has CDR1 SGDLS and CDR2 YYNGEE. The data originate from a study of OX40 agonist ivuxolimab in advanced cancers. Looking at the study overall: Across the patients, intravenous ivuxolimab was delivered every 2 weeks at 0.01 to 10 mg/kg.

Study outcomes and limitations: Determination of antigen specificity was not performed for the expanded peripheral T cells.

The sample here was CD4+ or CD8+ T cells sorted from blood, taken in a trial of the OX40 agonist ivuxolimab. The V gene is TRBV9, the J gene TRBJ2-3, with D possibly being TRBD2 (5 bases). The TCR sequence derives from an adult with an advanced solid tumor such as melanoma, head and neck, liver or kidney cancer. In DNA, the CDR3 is TGTGCCAGCAGCCCCAGGCGACTACCTGGGGCAGATACGCAGTATTTT. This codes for CASSPRRLPGADTQYF.